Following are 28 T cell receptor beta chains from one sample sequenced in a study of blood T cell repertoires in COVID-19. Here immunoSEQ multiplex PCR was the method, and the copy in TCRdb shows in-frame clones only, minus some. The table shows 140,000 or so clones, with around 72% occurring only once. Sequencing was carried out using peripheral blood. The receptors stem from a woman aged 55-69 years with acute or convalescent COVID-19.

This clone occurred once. In nucleotides, the CDR3 is TGTGCCAGCAGTTACTTAGCGGGTATCACCGGGGAGCTGTTTTTT. It yields the protein CASSYLAGITGELFF. This chain links TRBV6-5 with TRBJ2-2; 7 nucleotides agree with TRBD2. V trimming: 1 base; J trimming: 4 bases; junction bases outside the gene matches: 3. This CDR3 is built from 15 residues. The germline CDR1 and CDR2 sequences are MNHEY and SVGAGI.

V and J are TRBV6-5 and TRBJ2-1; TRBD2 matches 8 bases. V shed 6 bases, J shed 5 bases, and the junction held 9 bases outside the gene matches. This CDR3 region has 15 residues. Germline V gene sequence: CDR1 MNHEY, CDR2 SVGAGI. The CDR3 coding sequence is TGTGCCAGCAGCCGCGATAGCGGGAACCACAATGAGCAGTTCTTC. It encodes CASSRDSGNHNEQFF.

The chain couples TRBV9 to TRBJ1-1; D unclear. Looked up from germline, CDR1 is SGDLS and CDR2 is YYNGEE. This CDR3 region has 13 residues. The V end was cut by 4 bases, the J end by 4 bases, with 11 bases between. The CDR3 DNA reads TGTGCCAGCAGCAATCTCCTAGGCACTGAAGCTTTCTTT. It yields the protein CASSNLLGTEAFF. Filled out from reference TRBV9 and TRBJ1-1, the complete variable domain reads DSGVTQTPKHLITATGQRVTLRCSPRSGDLSVYWYQQSLDQGLQFLIQYYNGEERAKGNILERFSAQQFPDLHSELNLSSLELGDSALYFCASSNLLGTEAFFGQGTRLTVV.

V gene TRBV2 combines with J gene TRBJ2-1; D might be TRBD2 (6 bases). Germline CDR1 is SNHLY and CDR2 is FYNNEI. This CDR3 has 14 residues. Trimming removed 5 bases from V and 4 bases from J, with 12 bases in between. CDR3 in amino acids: CASSPPGLYNEQFF. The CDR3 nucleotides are TGTGCCAGCAGTCCCCCGGGACTGTACAATGAGCAGTTCTTC.

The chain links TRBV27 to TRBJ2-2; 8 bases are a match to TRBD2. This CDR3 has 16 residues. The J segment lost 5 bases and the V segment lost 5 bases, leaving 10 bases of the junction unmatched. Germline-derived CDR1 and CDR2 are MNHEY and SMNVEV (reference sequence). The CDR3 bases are TGTGCCAGCAGTCGCCCAGCGGGAGTTAGGACCGGGGAGCTGTTTTTT. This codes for CASSRPAGVRTGELFF.

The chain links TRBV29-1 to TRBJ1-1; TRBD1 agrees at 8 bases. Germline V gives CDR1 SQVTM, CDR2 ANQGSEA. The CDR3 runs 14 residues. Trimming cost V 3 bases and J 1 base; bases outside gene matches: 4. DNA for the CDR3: TGCAGCGTTGACGGACAGGGTTCGAACACTGAAGCTTTCTTT. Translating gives CSVDGQGSNTEAFF.

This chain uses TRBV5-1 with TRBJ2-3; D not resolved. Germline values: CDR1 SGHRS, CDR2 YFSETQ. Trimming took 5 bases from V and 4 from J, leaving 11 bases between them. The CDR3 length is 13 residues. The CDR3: CASSELVADTQYF. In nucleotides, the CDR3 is TGCGCCAGCAGTGAGTTGGTGGCAGATACGCAGTATTTT.

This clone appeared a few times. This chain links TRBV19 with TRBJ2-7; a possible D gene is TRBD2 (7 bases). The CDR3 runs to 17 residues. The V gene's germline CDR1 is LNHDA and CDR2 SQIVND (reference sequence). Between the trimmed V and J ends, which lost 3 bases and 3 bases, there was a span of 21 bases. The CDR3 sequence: CASSMAGGAGGFYEQYF. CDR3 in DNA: TGTGCCAGTAGTATGGCTGGGGGGGCTGGAGGTTTCTACGAGCAGTACTTC.

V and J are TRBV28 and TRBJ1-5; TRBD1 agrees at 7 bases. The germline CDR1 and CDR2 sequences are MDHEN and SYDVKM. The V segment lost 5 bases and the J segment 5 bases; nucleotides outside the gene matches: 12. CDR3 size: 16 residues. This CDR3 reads CASSRLDRAGDQPQHF. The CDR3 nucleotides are TGTGCCAGCAGTCGACTTGACAGGGCCGGGGATCAGCCCCAGCATTTT.

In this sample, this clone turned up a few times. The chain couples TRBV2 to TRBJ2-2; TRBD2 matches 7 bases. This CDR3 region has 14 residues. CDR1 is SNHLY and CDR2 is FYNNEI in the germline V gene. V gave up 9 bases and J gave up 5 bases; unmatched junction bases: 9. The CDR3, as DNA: TGTGCCAGGGAACTAGCGCCATTGACCGGGGAGCTGTTTTTT. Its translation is CARELAPLTGELFF.

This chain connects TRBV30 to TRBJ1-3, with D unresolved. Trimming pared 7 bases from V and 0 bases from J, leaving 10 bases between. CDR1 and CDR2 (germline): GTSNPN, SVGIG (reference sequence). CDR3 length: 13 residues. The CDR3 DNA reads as TGTGCCTCCCCCGGTTACTCTGGAAACACCATATATTTT. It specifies CASPGYSGNTIYF.

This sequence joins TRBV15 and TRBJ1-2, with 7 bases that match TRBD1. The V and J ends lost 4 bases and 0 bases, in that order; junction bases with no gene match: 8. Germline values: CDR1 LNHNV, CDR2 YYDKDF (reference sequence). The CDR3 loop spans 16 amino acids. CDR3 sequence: CATSKRQGAPNYGYTF. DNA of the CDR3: TGTGCCACCAGCAAGAGACAGGGAGCCCCTAACTATGGCTACACCTTC. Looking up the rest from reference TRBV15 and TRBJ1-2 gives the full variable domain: DAMVIQNPRYQVTQFGKPVTLSCSQTLNHNVMYWYQQKSSQAPKLLFHYYDKDFNNEADTPDNFQSRRPNTSFCFLDIRSPGLGDTAMYLCATSKRQGAPNYGYTFGSGTRLTVV.

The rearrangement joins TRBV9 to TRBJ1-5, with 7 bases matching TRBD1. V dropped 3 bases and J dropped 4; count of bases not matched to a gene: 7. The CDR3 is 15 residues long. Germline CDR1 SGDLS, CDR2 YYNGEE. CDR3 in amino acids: CASSAGDRANQPQHF. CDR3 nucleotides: TGTGCCAGCAGCGCTGGGGACAGAGCTAATCAGCCCCAGCATTTT.

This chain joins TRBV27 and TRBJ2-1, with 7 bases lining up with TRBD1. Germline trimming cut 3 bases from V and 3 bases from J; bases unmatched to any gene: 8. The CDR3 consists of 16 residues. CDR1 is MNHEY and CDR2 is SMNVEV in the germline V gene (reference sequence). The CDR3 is CASSFLTGDGYNEQFF. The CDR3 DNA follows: TGTGCCAGCAGTTTCCTTACAGGGGATGGCTACAATGAGCAGTTCTTC.

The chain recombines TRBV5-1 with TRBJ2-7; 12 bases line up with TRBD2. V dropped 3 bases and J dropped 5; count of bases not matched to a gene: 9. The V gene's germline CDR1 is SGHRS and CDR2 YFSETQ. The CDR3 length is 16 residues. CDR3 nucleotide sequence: TGCGCCAGCAGCTCTAGCGGGAGGGCCCTTCCGAACGAGCAGTACTTC. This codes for CASSSSGRALPNEQYF.

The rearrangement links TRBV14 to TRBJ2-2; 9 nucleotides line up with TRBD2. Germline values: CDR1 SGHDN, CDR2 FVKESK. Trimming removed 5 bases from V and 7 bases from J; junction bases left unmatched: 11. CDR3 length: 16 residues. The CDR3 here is CASSLTGTSKGGELFF. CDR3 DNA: TGTGCCAGCAGCTTAACCGGGACTAGCAAAGGCGGGGAGCTGTTTTTT. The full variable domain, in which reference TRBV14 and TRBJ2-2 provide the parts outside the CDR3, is EAGVTQFPSHSVIEKGQTVTLRCDPISGHDNLYWYRRVMGKEIKFLLHFVKESKQDESGMPNNRFLAERTGGTYSTLKVQPAELEDSGVYFCASSLTGTSKGGELFFGEGSRLTVL.

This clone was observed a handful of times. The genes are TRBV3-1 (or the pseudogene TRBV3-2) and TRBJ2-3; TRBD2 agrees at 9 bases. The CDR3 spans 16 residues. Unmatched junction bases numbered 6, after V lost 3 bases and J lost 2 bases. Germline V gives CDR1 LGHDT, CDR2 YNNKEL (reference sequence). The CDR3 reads CASSQSLAGSTDTQYF. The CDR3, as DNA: TGTGCCAGCAGCCAGTCACTAGCGGGTTCCACAGATACGCAGTATTTT.

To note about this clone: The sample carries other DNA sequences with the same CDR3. CDR3 in DNA: TGTGCCAGTAGTTTCGGCTACGAGCAGTACTTC. Its translation: CASSFGYEQYF. The chain is built from TRBV19 and TRBJ2-7; D remains ambiguous. The V end lost 5 bases, the J end lost 3 bases, and 5 bases lay between the germline ends. Germline V lookup: CDR1 LNHDA, CDR2 SQIVND (reference sequence). The CDR3 consists of 11 residues.

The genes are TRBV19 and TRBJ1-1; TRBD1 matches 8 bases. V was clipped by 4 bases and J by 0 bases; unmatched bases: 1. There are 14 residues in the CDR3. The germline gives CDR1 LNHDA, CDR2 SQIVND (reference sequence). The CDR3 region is CASSRTGLNTEAFF. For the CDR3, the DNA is TGTGCCAGTAGTAGGACAGGGCTGAACACTGAAGCTTTCTTT.

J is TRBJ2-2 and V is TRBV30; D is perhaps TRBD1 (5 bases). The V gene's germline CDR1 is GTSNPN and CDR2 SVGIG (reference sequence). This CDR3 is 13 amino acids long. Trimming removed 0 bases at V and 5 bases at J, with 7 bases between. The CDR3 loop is CAWSVGVTGELFF. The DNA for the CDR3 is TGTGCCTGGAGTGTAGGGGTTACCGGGGAGCTGTTTTTT.

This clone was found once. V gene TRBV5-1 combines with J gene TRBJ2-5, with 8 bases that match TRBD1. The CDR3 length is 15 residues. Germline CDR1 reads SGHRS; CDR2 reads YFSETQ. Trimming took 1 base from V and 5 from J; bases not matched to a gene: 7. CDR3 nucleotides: TGCGCCAGCAGCTTGATGCAGGGGGCACAGGAGACCCAGTACTTC. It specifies CASSLMQGAQETQYF.

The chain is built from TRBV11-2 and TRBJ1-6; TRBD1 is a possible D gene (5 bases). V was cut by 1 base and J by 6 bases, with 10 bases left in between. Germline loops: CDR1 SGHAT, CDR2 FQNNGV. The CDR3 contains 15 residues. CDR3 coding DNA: TGTGCCAGCAGCTTAGCGACAGACACTAATTCACCCCTCCACTTT. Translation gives CASSLATDTNSPLHF. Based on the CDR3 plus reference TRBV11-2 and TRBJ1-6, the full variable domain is EAGVAQSPRYKIIEKRQSVAFWCNPISGHATLYWYQQILGQGPKLLIQFQNNGVVDDSQLPKDRFSAERLKGVDSTLKIQPAKLEDSAVYLCASSLATDTNSPLHFGNGTRLTVT.

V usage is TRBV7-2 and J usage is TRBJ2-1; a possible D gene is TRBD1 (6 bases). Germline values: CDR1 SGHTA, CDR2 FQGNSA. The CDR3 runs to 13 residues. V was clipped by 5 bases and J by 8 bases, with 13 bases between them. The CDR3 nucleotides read TGTGCCAGCAGCAACCAGGGGATTGATGAGCAGTTCTTC. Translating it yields CASSNQGIDEQFF. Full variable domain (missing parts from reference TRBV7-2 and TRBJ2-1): GAGVSQSPSNKVTEKGKDVELRCDPISGHTALYWYRQSLGQGLEFLIYFQGNSAPDKSGLPSDRFSAERTGGSVSTLTIQRTQQEDSAVYLCASSNQGIDEQFFGPGTRLTVL.

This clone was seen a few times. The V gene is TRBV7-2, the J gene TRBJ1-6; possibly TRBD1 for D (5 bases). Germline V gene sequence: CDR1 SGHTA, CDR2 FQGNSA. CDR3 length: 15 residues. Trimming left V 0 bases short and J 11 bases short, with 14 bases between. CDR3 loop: CASSLAKAGRAPLHF. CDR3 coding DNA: TGTGCCAGCAGCTTAGCGAAGGCAGGGCGCGCACCCCTCCACTTT.

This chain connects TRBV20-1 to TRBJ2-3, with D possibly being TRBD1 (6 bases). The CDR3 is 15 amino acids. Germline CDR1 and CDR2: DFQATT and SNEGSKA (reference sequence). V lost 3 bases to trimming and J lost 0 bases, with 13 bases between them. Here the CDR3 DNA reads TGCAGTGCTAGTGCCGGGACACCAAGCACAGATACGCAGTATTTT. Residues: CSASAGTPSTDTQYF.

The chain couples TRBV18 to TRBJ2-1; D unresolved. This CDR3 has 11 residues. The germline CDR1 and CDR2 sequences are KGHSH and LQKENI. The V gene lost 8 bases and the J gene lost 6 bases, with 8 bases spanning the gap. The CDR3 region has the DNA TGTGCCAGCCGCCTGAGCAATGAGCAGTTCTTC. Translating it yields CASRLSNEQFF.

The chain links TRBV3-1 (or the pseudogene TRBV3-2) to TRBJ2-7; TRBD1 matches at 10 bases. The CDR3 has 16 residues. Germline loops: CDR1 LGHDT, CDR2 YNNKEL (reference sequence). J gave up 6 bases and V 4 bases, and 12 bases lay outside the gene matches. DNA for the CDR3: TGTGCCAGCAGCCTCCCTAACCGACAGGGGGCGTTCGAGCAGTACTTC. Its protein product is CASSLPNRQGAFEQYF.

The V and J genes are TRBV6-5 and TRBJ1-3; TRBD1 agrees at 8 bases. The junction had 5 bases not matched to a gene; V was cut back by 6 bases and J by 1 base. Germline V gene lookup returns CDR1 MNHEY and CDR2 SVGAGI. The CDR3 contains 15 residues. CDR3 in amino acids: CASSQTGDSGNTIYF. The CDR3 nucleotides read TGTGCCAGCAGCCAGACAGGGGATTCTGGAAACACCATATATTTT.